The clone carrying this T cell receptor beta chain was detected only once. This sample is part of a study of blood T cell repertoires in COVID-19. Overall study: COVID-19 samples collected from the United States, Italy and Spain covered acute and convalescent phases. Sources were T cells, B-cell-depleted T cells, or PBMCs; the material itself was cDNA or gDNA.

Original processing notes: Quantification of nucleated cells was approximated via reference gene primer amplification. Profiled with immunoSEQ multiplex PCR; TCRdb holds only in-frame clones, not every one. V and J calls and clone size come straight from that table; D and trimming were deduced from the DNA. The table records 75,000 to 100,000 clones, less than 90% of them present only once. This CDR3 contains 15 residues. Germline V CDR1 and CDR2: SGHVS, FQNEAQ. J lost 2 bases, V lost 0 bases, and 4 bases had no gene match. The chain is built from TRBV7-8 and TRBJ2-7; 7 nucleotides align to TRBD2. This sequence was found in a woman of 80 years or more with acute or convalescent COVID-19. Material for sequencing was peripheral blood. The DNA of the CDR3 is TGTGCCAGCAGCTTAGCGGGGGGGTCGGCCTACGAGCAGTACTTC. As protein: CASSLAGGSAYEQYF.